The sequence of this TCR beta chain was determined in a study of brain T cells in children with intractable seizures. The CDR3 runs to 15 residues. The germline V gene has CDR1 MGHRA and CDR2 YSYEKL. Trimming removed 2 bases from V and 4 bases from J, with 14 bases in between. As for this clone: Its antigen is not identified.

Findings and caveats of the study: HCMV serostatus was not known, and viral specificity came from CDR3 similarity only. Absence of clones before surgery may stem from lower sequencing depth.

The protocol was immunoSEQ multiplex PCR, while the TCRdb copy is restricted to in-frame clones and leaves out a portion. The data hold 65,000 to 85,000 clones, with 93% observed a single time. Sequencing was limited to surgery cases with top T cell transcript signatures in brain tissue. Patients received at least one anti-epileptic drug before surgery. The chain employs TRBV4-1 and TRBJ1-2, with a tentative D call TRBD1 (5 bases). Material: peripheral blood, obtained at surgery. The source is a boy less than two years old with tuberous sclerosis and intractable seizures. This CDR3 reads CASSQYWAGGYGYTF. CDR3 sequence (DNA): TGCGCCAGCAGCCAATATTGGGCGGGGGGCTATGGCTACACCTTC.